A single sample gave rise to the 2 T cell receptor beta chains below, sequenced in a study of CD8 T cells in Susac syndrome. Random hexamers were used to reverse transcribe 0.5 to 1 ug of RNA. Each CDR3 protein is one row after TCRdb ran MiXCR on the immunoSEQ multiplex PCR reads. This table has roughly 140,000 distinct CDR3 sequences, over 85% appearing once. Sequencing was performed on CD8+ T cells from PBMCs. The receptors derive from a human donor in good health.

This clonotype was counted only a few times. The rearrangement uses TRBV13 and TRBJ2-7, with no clear D. There are 12 residues in the CDR3. The germline V gene encodes CDR1 PRHDT and CDR2 FYEKMQ (reference sequence). Between the trimmed V and J ends, which lost 0 bases and 6 bases, there was a span of 6 bases. CDR3 sequence (DNA): TGTGCCAGCAGCTTAGGCCCTCTCGAGCAGTACTTC. Its translation: CASSLGPLEQYF. Filled out from reference TRBV13 and TRBJ2-7, the complete variable domain reads AAGVIQSPRHLIKEKRETATLKCYPIPRHDTVYWYQQGPGQDPQFLISFYEKMQSDKGSIPDRFSAQQFSDYHSELNMSSLELGDSALYFCASSLGPLEQYFGPGTRLTVT.

CDR3 coding DNA: TGTGCCAGCAGTGAGGGTGGGGCCGGGATCCAGCCCCAGCATTTT. Encoded protein: CASSEGGAGIQPQHF. The J gene is TRBJ1-5, the V gene TRBV2; D is possibly TRBD1 (5 bases). The ends were cut back, 3 bases at V and 7 bases at J, with 16 bases in the middle. Germline V lookup: CDR1 SNHLY, CDR2 FYNNEI. CDR3 length: 15 amino acids.